There are many counts of the clone carrying this TCR beta chain. This sample is part of a study of prognosis after radiotherapy for stage I lung cancer. Study-wide context: The patients included approximately 15 who had newly diagnosed primary stage I lung tumors, along with about 5 others who had oligometastatic NSCLC after their primary tumor had been surgically resected. All non-small cell lung cancer patients were considered medically inoperable.

The CDR3 totals 15 residues. CDR1 and CDR2 from the germline V gene are SGHRS and YFSETQ. Trimming cost V 0 bases and J 1 base, with 7 bases left between them. Two rounds of multiplex PCR amplified TCR beta CDR3 from genomic DNA. The authors ran first-round PCR with primers specific to each TRBV and TRBJ gene. Using its own MiXCR run on the multiplex PCR reads, TCRdb lists one record per CDR3 protein. The sample has fewer than 65,000 distinct CDR3 sequences, roughly 36% seen once. This clonotype was sampled from a donor of 50 years or more with non-small cell lung cancer. The chain carries TRBV5-1 and TRBJ2-2, with D perhaps matching TRBD1 (5 bases). The sample consisted of PBMCs, taken before or after stereotactic body radiation therapy (not recorded which). The CDR3 bases are TGCGCCAGCAGCTTGGCAGGGTTGAACACCGGGGAGCTGTTTTTT. Encoded protein: CASSLAGLNTGELFF.